The present T cell receptor beta chain was sequenced within a study of vaccination and CD4 T cells after COVID-19. Study as a whole: Diagnosis preceded the drawing of post-COVID samples by a median about 100 days (range 35 to 161).

From germline, CDR1 is MDHEN and CDR2 SYDVKM. Trimming took 5 bases from V and 4 from J; bases not matched to a gene: 15. The CDR3 covers 19 residues. The table lists this clonotype with a count of one. Its antigen is as yet unknown. Overall study findings and caveats: In convalescent patients, 304 of 307 vaccine-specific clones were spike mono-reactive. The authors studied relatively few convalescent patients and analyzed no early post-infection timepoints. Reactive clonotype counts went from median approximately 21 after infection to 38 after vaccination, nonsignificantly.

TCRdb called the PCR reads again in MiXCR, with one record for every CDR3 protein. The sample carries 20,000 to 25,000 distinct CDR3 sequences, around 57% recorded once. The clonotype comes from a human donor who had recovered from COVID-19. Sample: CD4+ T cells from blood, taken before SARS-CoV-2 vaccination. The V and J genes are TRBV28 and TRBJ2-7; 15 bases line up with TRBD2. Written as DNA, the CDR3 is TGTGCCAGCAGTCTACCCCTTAGGACTAGCGGGAGGGCCTCTTACGAGCAGTACTTC. Amino acid sequence: CASSLPLRTSGRASYEQYF.